The present entry profiles one T cell receptor beta chain with its context. This sample stems from a study of T cell changes during pregnancy in multiple sclerosis. There are 13 residues in the CDR3. Germline V gene sequence: CDR1 SGHRS, CDR2 YFSETQ. The V end was cut by 0 bases, the J end by 2 bases, with 5 bases between. Using immunoSEQ multiplex PCR, the repertoire was profiled, and TCRdb retains in-frame clones only, with some absent. The repertoire holds about 41,000 clones, with about 90% as singletons. This TCR came from a female donor in good health, enrolled as a control in a pregnancy study. Sequenced here: peripheral blood, sampled in the first trimester of pregnancy. The chain carries TRBV5-1 and TRBJ1-2, with D hard to call. This CDR3 reads CASSLAGNYGYTF. In DNA form, the CDR3 reads TGCGCCAGCAGCTTGGCGGGGAACTATGGCTACACCTTC.